These 28 T cell receptor beta chains were all obtained from the same sample, sequenced in a study of blood T cell repertoires in COVID-19. Assay: immunoSEQ multiplex PCR; the TCRdb copy retains only in-frame clones and omits some. The table includes approximately 90,000 clones, over 75% detected once. The sequenced sample consisted of peripheral blood. The receptors come from a man older than 75 with active or convalescent COVID-19.

The chain joins TRBV7-3 to TRBJ2-1; perhaps TRBD1 as D (6 bases). Trimming removed 8 bases from V and 4 bases from J, with 18 bases in between. CDR1 is SGHTA, CDR2 FQGTGA, per germline. The length of the CDR3 is 15 residues. This CDR3 reads CASGYRDTKYNEQFF. The CDR3 bases are TGTGCCAGCGGATACCGGGACACCAAGTACAATGAGCAGTTCTTC.

The CDR3 protein is CASSLDGDYGYTF. CDR3 sequence (DNA): TGTGCCAGCAGTTTAGACGGGGACTATGGCTACACCTTC. The J gene is TRBJ1-2, the V gene TRBV6-2 or TRBV6-3, with unresolved D. Between the trimmed V and J ends, which lost 4 bases and 3 bases, there was a span of 9 bases. This CDR3 region has 13 residues. Per germline, CDR1 MNHEY and CDR2 SVGEGT.

This CDR3 reads CASRRQGADEQYF. The CDR3 region has the DNA TGTGCCAGCCGTCGGCAGGGGGCAGACGAGCAGTACTTC. This chain links TRBV13 with TRBJ2-7; 8 positions match TRBD1. Germline values: CDR1 PRHDT, CDR2 FYEKMQ (reference sequence). CDR3 length equals 13 residues. V lost 8 bases to trimming and J lost 5 bases; unmatched junction nucleotides: 8.

The chain combines TRBV5-1 with TRBJ2-3; 8 bases fit TRBD2. J was trimmed by 6 bases and V by 4 bases; bases with no gene match: 13. From germline, CDR1 is SGHRS and CDR2 YFSETQ. The CDR3 loop spans 16 amino acids. The CDR3 coding sequence is TGCGCCAGCAGCGTCCAGCGGGGGCCCCCCTTGGATACGCAGTATTTT. Residues: CASSVQRGPPLDTQYF.

This clone was seen only a few times. The same CDR3 arises from other DNA sequences in this sample as well. CDR3: CASSFGGNEKLFF. DNA for the CDR3: TGTGCCAGCAGCTTCGGGGGGAATGAAAAACTGTTTTTT. The chain links TRBV12-3 or TRBV12-4 to TRBJ1-4; D may be TRBD1 (5 bases). V was pared by 6 bases and J by 5 bases, with 10 bases between. The CDR3 length is 13 residues.

The chain employs TRBV29-1 and TRBJ2-3; TRBD1 agrees at 10 bases. The junction had 8 bases not matched to a gene; V was cut back by 8 bases and J by 0 bases. The CDR3 covers 15 residues. Per the germline V gene, CDR1 is SQVTM and CDR2 is ANQGSEA. The CDR3: CSIARTGGSTDTQYF. The CDR3 DNA sequence: TGCAGCATAGCCCGGACAGGGGGTAGCACAGATACGCAGTATTTT.

The J gene is TRBJ1-6, the V gene TRBV2; D not resolved. The V end lost 6 bases, the J end lost 9 bases, and 6 bases lay between the germline ends. Germline lookup yields CDR1 SNHLY and CDR2 FYNNEI. The CDR3 has 11 amino acids. The CDR3 DNA reads TGTGCCAGCAGACTCTCTTCACCCCTCCACTTT. Protein: CASRLSSPLHF.

This clone was detected only a few times. V and J are TRBV2 and TRBJ1-5; possible D gene TRBD1, 5 bases. V lost 7 bases and J lost 8, with 18 bases in between. The CDR3 is 14 residues long. Germline V gene sequence: CDR1 SNHLY, CDR2 FYNNEI. CDR3 sequence reads: CASTRGTAEEPQHF. The CDR3 nucleotides read TGTGCCAGCACCCGGGGGACGGCTGAAGAGCCCCAGCATTTT.

The CDR3 spells CASSTPTGRHYGYTF. The CDR3 DNA follows: TGTGCCAGCAGTACCCCGACAGGGCGGCACTATGGCTACACCTTC. The gene calls are TRBV28 and TRBJ1-2; 7 bases line up with TRBD1. From germline, CDR1 is MDHEN and CDR2 SYDVKM. V trimming: 5 bases; J trimming: 3 bases; junction bases outside the gene matches: 9. This CDR3 region has 15 residues.

This chain connects TRBV7-9 to TRBJ2-7; 7 bases align to TRBD2. The CDR3 has 17 amino acids. The V and J ends lost 2 bases and 3 bases, in that order; junction bases with no gene match: 13. The germline V gene encodes CDR1 SEHNR and CDR2 FQNEAQ (reference sequence). Here the CDR3 reads CASSLYGLTGEGYEQYF. For the CDR3, the DNA is TGTGCCAGCAGCTTATACGGGTTGACGGGGGAGGGCTACGAGCAGTACTTC.

DNA of the CDR3: TGCAGCGTTGCTGAGTCCTATGGCTACACCTTC. Protein product: CSVAESYGYTF. The chain employs TRBV29-1 and TRBJ1-2; D remains unclear. Trimming removed 4 bases at V and 4 bases at J, with 7 bases between. CDR1 and CDR2 from the germline V gene are SQVTM and ANQGSEA. The CDR3 is 11 amino acids.

The chain couples TRBV6-5 to TRBJ2-3; 8 bases fit TRBD1. This CDR3 is 14 amino acids long. V was clipped by 6 bases and J by 1 base; unmatched bases: 3. Germline CDR1 and CDR2: MNHEY and SVGAGI. The CDR3 loop reads CASSLQGGTDTQYF. Written as DNA, the CDR3 is TGTGCCAGCAGCCTACAGGGGGGCACAGATACGCAGTATTTT.

The chain carries TRBV19 and TRBJ2-5; 7 bases line up with TRBD1. Germline assignment: CDR1 LNHDA and CDR2 SQIVND (reference sequence). V trimming: 6 bases; J trimming: 2 bases; junction bases outside the gene matches: 12. The CDR3 extends over 16 amino acids. The CDR3 DNA is TGTGCCAGTAGGGAAACAGGGGTTTGGGGACAAGAGACCCAGTACTTC. This sequence encodes CASRETGVWGQETQYF.

This chain links TRBV12-5 with TRBJ2-7, with a possible D match to TRBD1 (6 bases). This CDR3 comprises 15 residues. V was pared by 6 bases and J by 2 bases, with 17 bases between. The germline V gene has CDR1 LGHNT and CDR2 FRNRAP. In nucleotides, the CDR3 is TGTGCTAGTGGGTCCCGGGACAAGGGGACCTACGAGCAGTACTTC. Translating gives CASGSRDKGTYEQYF. Complete variable domain (other parts from reference TRBV12-5 and TRBJ2-7): DARVTQTPRHKVTEMGQEVTMRCQPILGHNTVFWYRQTMMQGLELLAYFRNRAPLDDSGMPKDRFSAEMPDATLATLKIQPSEPRDSAVYFCASGSRDKGTYEQYFGPGTRLTVT.

The V and J genes are TRBV6-5 and TRBJ2-3, with 11 bases that match TRBD2. This CDR3 has 16 residues. Trimming cost V 4 bases and J 2 bases; bases outside gene matches: 5. Per germline, CDR1 MNHEY and CDR2 SVGAGI. The CDR3 sequence is CASSFVAGGITDTQYF. The DNA of the CDR3 is TGTGCCAGCAGTTTCGTAGCGGGGGGGATCACAGATACGCAGTATTTT.

This chain connects TRBV19 to TRBJ2-2, with TRBD2 as a possible D gene (6 bases). The CDR3 spans 14 residues. V lost 5 bases to trimming and J lost 7 bases, with 14 bases between them. CDR1 and CDR2 (germline): LNHDA, SQIVND (reference sequence). CDR3 protein: CASSPPDYFGELFF. The DNA of the CDR3 is TGTGCCAGTAGTCCCCCGGACTACTTCGGGGAGCTGTTTTTT.

The chain combines TRBV27 with TRBJ2-3; no firm D call. The CDR3 is 12 residues long. CDR1 and CDR2 from the germline V gene are MNHEY and SMNVEV (reference sequence). Trimming pared 5 bases from V and 6 bases from J, leaving 9 bases between. DNA for the CDR3: TGTGCCAGCAGTCCCCGGGTGGATACGCAGTATTTT. This codes for CASSPRVDTQYF.

V is TRBV19 and J is TRBJ1-2; 9 bases align to TRBD1. The germline V gene has CDR1 LNHDA and CDR2 SQIVND (reference sequence). The length of the CDR3 is 18 residues. J gave up 4 bases and V 7 bases, and 19 bases lay outside the gene matches. The CDR3 sequence is CASTGLWDREFLGYGYTF. CDR3 DNA: TGTGCCAGTACCGGACTCTGGGACAGGGAGTTCCTCGGCTATGGCTACACCTTC.

The chain has TRBV3-1 (or the pseudogene TRBV3-2) and TRBJ1-6, with D maybe TRBD1 (5 bases). The length of the CDR3 is 14 residues. Germline V CDR1 and CDR2: LGHDT, YNNKEL (reference sequence). V lost 3 bases, J lost 5 bases, and 8 bases lay in between. The CDR3 region has the DNA TGTGCCAGCAGCCAGACGGGGGATAATTCACCCCTCCACTTT. This encodes CASSQTGDNSPLHF.

This clone was seen just once. This chain connects TRBV7-2 to TRBJ1-5; a weak D match, TRBD1 (6 bases). Between the trimmed V and J ends, which lost 4 bases and 7 bases, there was a span of 14 bases. The CDR3 extends over 14 amino acids. Germline CDR1 is SGHTA and CDR2 is FQGNSA. The CDR3 nucleotides are TGTGCCAGCAGCTCCCAGGGGATTGGACAGCCCCAGCATTTT. It codes for CASSSQGIGQPQHF.

V gene TRBV10-3 combines with J gene TRBJ1-4; no clear D gene. This CDR3 comprises 14 residues. In germline, CDR1 is ENHRY, CDR2 SYGVKD. The ends were cut back, 6 bases at V and 4 bases at J, with 12 bases in the middle. The DNA of the CDR3 is TGTGCCATCAGGGAGGGTCGGGGTAATGAAAAACTGTTTTTT. Residues: CAIREGRGNEKLFF.

The V and J genes are TRBV18 and TRBJ2-3, with D possibly being TRBD1 (6 bases). Germline lookup yields CDR1 KGHSH and CDR2 LQKENI. Trimming pared 0 bases from V and 3 bases from J, leaving 10 bases between. The CDR3 consists of 15 residues. CDR3 protein: CASSPPIQGTDTQYF. The CDR3 DNA reads as TGTGCCAGCTCACCACCGATACAGGGAACAGATACGCAGTATTTT.

The chain is built from TRBV6-2 or TRBV6-3 and TRBJ2-3; 9 bases agree with TRBD2. The length of the CDR3 is 18 residues. Trimming took 0 bases from V and 5 from J; bases not matched to a gene: 12. Germline CDR1 reads MNHEY; CDR2 reads SVGEGT. CDR3 region: CASSYSRVAGAQGDTQYF. For the CDR3, the DNA is TGTGCCAGCAGTTACTCCAGGGTAGCGGGGGCCCAGGGAGATACGCAGTATTTT.

In its sample, this clone was seen a few times. This chain connects TRBV3-1 (or the pseudogene TRBV3-2) to TRBJ2-5; 7 bases line up with TRBD2. The CDR3 contains 15 residues. Germline CDR1 reads LGHDT; CDR2 reads YNNKEL (reference sequence). The ends lost 5 bases at V and 2 bases at J; junction bases unmatched: 8. The CDR3 coding sequence is TGTGCCAGCAGCTTTTCGGTGGGAGGGCAAGAGACCCAGTACTTC. Its protein is CASSFSVGGQETQYF.

The V gene is TRBV28, the J gene TRBJ2-5, with D perhaps matching TRBD2 (7 bases). CDR1 MDHEN and CDR2 SYDVKM come from the germline V gene. V was clipped by 8 bases and J by 5 bases, with 15 bases between them. The CDR3 has 13 amino acids. CDR3 sequence (DNA): TGTGCCAGCCGCGGGGGCAACGGGGAGACCCAGTACTTC. It encodes CASRGGNGETQYF. The whole variable domain, filled in from reference TRBV28 and TRBJ2-5, reads DVKVTQSSRYLVKRTGEKVFLECVQDMDHENMFWYRQDPGLGLRLIYFSYDVKMKEKGDIPEGYSVSREKKERFSLILESASTNQTSMYLCASRGGNGETQYFGPGTRLLVL.

The V call is TRBV5-5, the J call TRBJ1-5; 7 bases fit TRBD1. The CDR3 covers 13 residues. CDR1 is SGHKS and CDR2 is YYEKEE in the germline V gene (reference sequence). With V trimmed by 4 bases and J by 4 bases, 2 bases remained unmatched. CDR3 in amino acids: CASSATGNQPQHF. CDR3 nucleotide sequence: TGTGCCAGCAGCGCGACAGGGAATCAGCCCCAGCATTTT.

The rearrangement uses TRBV7-2 and TRBJ1-5; TRBD1 agrees at 7 bases. V shed 4 bases and J 5 bases; nucleotides not matched to a gene: 2. CDR1 and CDR2 from the germline V gene are SGHTA and FQGNSA. This CDR3 has 13 residues. The CDR3 protein is CASSSGGYQPQHF. As DNA, the CDR3 is TGTGCCAGCAGCTCAGGGGGGTATCAGCCCCAGCATTTT.

On this clone itself: The DNA is left out, because the CDR3 cannot be placed on it with certainty; the CDR3 is given as TCRdb lists it. CDR3 sequence: CASSQAVGGGAVYF. The chain has TRBV3-1 (or the pseudogene TRBV3-2) and TRBJ2-3; TRBD2, the table's D call, lacks a check against the DNA. 14 amino acids form the CDR3, both terminal residues included. Germline V gene sequence: CDR1 LGHDT, CDR2 YNNKEL (reference sequence).